This T cell receptor (beta chain) was observed in a study of T cell responses to AZD1222 COVID-19 vaccine. Overall study results and limits: White British people made up most donors, females outnumbered males, and clonal diversity was possibly underestimated. Seropositive status at baseline applied to only a handful of AZD1222 recipients. Across spike, vaccine-associated CD4 TCRs were found, dominant at 160-218 and 743-854.

The table came from immunoSEQ multiplex PCR; TCRdb's copy has only in-frame clones and leaves some out. The sample shows around 99,000 clones, around 87% of them seen only once. Second-dose groups at about 4 or about 12 weeks were pooled. Germline V lookup: CDR1 MNHEY, CDR2 SVGAGI. The germline V and J ends were trimmed by 2 bases and 7 bases, with 14 bases remaining between them. The CDR3 is 15 residues long. Comments on this clone: Its antigen is as yet unknown.

The material was peripheral blood, obtained 28 days after the second AZD1222 dose. This rearrangement joins TRBV6-5 to TRBJ2-2; D may match TRBD1 or TRBD2 (6 bases each). This clonotype originated in an adult who received the AZD1222 COVID-19 vaccine. The CDR3 here is CASSYTGGQGGELFF. The CDR3 nucleotides read TGTGCCAGCAGTTACACCGGGGGCCAGGGCGGGGAGCTGTTTTTT.